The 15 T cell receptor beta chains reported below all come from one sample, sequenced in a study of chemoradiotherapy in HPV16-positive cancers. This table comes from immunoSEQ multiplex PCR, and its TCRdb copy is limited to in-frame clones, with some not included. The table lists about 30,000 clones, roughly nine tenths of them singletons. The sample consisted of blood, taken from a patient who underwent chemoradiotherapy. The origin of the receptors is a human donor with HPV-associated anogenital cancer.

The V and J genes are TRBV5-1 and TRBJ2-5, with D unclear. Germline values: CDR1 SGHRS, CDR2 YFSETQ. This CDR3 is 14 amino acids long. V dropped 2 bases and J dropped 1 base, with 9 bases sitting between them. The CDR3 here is CASSLGQVQETQYF. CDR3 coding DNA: TGCGCCAGCAGCTTAGGGCAAGTCCAAGAGACCCAGTACTTC. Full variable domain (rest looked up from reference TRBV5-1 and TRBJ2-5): KAGVTQTPRYLIKTRGQQVTLSCSPISGHRSVSWYQQTPGQGLQFLFEYFSETQRNKGNFPGRFSGRQFSNSRSEMNVSTLELGDSALYLCASSLGQVQETQYFGPGTRLLVL.

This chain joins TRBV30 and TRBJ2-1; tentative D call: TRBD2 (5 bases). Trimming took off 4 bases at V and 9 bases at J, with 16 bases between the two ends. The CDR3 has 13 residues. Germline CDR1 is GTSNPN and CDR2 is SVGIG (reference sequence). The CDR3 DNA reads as TGTGCCTGGACCGGGGTGGCCAATCGTGAGCAGTTCTTC. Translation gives CAWTGVANREQFF.

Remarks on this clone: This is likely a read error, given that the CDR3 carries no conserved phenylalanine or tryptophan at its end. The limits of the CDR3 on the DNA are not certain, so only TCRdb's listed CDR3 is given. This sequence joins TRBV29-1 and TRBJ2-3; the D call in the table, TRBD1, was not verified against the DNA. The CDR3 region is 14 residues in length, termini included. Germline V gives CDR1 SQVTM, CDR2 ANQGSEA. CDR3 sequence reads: CSVEVGKHTDTSGD.

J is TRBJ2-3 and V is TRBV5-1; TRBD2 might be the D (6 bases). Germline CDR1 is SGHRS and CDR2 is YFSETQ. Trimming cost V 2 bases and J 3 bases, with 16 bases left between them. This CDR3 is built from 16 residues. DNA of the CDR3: TGCGCCAGCAGCTTCGGGACTCGGGCCGGGACAGATACGCAGTATTTT. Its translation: CASSFGTRAGTDTQYF.

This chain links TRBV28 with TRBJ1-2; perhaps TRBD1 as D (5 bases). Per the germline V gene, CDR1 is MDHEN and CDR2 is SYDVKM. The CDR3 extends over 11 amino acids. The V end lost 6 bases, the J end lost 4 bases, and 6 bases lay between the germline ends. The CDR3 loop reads CASSQGYGYTF. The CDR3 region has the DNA TGTGCCAGCAGCCAGGGCTATGGCTACACCTTC.

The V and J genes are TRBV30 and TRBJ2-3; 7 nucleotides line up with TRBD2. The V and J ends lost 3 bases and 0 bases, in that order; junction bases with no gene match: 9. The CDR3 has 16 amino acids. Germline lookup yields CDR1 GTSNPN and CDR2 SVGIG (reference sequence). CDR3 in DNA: TGTGCCTGGAGCGGGAGGCGTTCCACTAGCACAGATACGCAGTATTTT. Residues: CAWSGRRSTSTDTQYF.

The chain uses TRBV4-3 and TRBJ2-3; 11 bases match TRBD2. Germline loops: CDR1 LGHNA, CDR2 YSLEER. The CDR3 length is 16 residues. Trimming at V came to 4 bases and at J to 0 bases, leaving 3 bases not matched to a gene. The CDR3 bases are TGCGCCAGCAGCCCACGACTAGCGGGGAGCACAGATACGCAGTATTTT. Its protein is CASSPRLAGSTDTQYF.

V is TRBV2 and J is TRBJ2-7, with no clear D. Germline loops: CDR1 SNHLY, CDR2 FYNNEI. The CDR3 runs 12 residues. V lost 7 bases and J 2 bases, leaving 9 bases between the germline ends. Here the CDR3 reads CASTLLTYEQYF. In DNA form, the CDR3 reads TGTGCCAGCACGCTCCTGACCTACGAGCAGTACTTC.

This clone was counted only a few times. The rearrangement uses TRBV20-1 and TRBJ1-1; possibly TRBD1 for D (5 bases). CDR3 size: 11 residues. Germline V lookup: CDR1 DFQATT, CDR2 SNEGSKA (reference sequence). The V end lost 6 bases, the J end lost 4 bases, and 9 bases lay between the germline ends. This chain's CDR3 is CSAAGPTEAFF. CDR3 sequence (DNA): TGCAGTGCCGCGGGACCCACTGAAGCTTTCTTT.

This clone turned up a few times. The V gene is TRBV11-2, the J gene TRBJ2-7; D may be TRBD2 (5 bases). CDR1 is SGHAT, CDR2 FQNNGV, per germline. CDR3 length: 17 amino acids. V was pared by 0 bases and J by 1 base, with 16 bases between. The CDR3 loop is CASSLDPGGHLSYEQYF. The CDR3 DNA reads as TGTGCCAGCAGCTTAGATCCTGGAGGCCACCTATCCTACGAGCAGTACTTC.

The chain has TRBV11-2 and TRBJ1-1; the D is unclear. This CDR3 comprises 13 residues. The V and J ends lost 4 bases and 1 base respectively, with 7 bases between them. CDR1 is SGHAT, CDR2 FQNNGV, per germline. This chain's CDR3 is CASSYIKNTEAFF. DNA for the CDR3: TGTGCCAGCAGCTATATAAAGAACACTGAAGCTTTCTTT.

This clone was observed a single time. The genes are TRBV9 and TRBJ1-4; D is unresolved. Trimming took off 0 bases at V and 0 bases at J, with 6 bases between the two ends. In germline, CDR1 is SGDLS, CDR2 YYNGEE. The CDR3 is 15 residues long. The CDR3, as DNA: TGTGCCAGCAGCGTAGGATCTGCAACTAATGAAAAACTGTTTTTT. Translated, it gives CASSVGSATNEKLFF. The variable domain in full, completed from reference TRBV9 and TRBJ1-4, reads DSGVTQTPKHLITATGQRVTLRCSPRSGDLSVYWYQQSLDQGLQFLIQYYNGEERAKGNILERFSAQQFPDLHSELNLSSLELGDSALYFCASSVGSATNEKLFFGSGTQLSVL.

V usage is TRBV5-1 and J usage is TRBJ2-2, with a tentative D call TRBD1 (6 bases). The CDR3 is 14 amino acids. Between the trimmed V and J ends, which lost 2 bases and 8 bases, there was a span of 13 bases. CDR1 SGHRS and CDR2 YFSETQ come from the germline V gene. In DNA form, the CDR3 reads TGCGCCAGCAGCTTTCGGCTTGACAGGGGGGAGCTGTTTTTT. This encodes CASSFRLDRGELFF.

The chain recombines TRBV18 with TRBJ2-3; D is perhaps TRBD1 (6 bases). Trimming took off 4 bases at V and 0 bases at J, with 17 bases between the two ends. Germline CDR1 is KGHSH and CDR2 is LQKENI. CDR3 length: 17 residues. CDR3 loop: CASSRDRRIPSTDTQYF. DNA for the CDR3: TGTGCCAGCTCACGTGACAGGCGAATCCCAAGCACAGATACGCAGTATTTT.

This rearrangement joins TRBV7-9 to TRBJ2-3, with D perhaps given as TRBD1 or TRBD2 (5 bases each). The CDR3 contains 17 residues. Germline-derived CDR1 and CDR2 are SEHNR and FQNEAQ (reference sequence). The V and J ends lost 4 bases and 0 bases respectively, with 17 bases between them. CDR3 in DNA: TGTGCCAGCAGCTCCAACCGGGGCGATTTTAGCACAGATACGCAGTATTTT. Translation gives CASSSNRGDFSTDTQYF.